Listed below are T cell receptor beta chains from one sample, sequenced in a study of cytomegalovirus exposure and HLA in healthy donors. Assay: immunoSEQ multiplex PCR; the TCRdb copy retains only in-frame clones and omits some. This table lists roughly 110,000 clones. The sequenced sample was PBMCs. The receptors stem from a man aged 25-45 years in good health and CMV-seronegative. Both conserved end residues are part of each CDR3. The D gene is left open where the match is weak.

CDR3aa	CDR3nt	j_gene	d_gene	v_gene
CASSFNYEQYF	TGTGCCAGCAGCTTCAACTACGAGCAGTACTTC	TRBJ2-7	.	TRBV7-9
CASSSGVADTQYF	TGCGCCAGCAGCTCCGGGGTTGCAGATACGCAGTATTTT	TRBJ2-3	.	TRBV5-1
CATSRDPPGGALDQPQHF	TGTGCCACCAGCAGAGACCCACCGGGAGGGGCATTGGATCAGCCCCAGCATTTT	TRBJ1-5	.	TRBV15
CASSLRTGQDLGNTIYF	TGTGCCAGCAGCTTAAGGACAGGGCAAGACCTCGGAAACACCATATATTTT	TRBJ1-3	TRBD1	TRBV7-2
CSVDDFSSYNEQFF	TGCAGCGTTGACGACTTCAGCTCCTACAATGAGCAGTTCTTC	TRBJ2-1	.	TRBV29-1
CASSLDGQGSNYGYTF	TGTGCCAGCAGCTTAGATGGACAGGGCTCAAACTATGGCTACACCTTC	TRBJ1-2	TRBD1	TRBV11-2
CAVSHRGSSGNTIYF	TGTGCCGTCTCCCACAGGGGTAGCTCTGGAAACACCATATATTTT	TRBJ1-3	TRBD1	TRBV19
CASSQDEGVGSYEQYF	TGTGCCAGCAGCCAAGATGAGGGGGTCGGTTCCTACGAGCAGTACTTC	TRBJ2-7	.	TRBV4-2
CASSPPGTGGPGASPLHF	TGTGCCAGCTCACCACCCGGGACAGGGGGCCCAGGGGCTTCACCCCTCCACTTT	TRBJ1-6	TRBD1	TRBV18
CASSPLGAASTDTQYF	TGTGCCAGCAGCCCCCTGGGCGCCGCTAGCACAGATACGCAGTATTTT	TRBJ2-3	.	TRBV7-2
CASSPYGTSDNEQFF	TGCGCCAGCAGCCCCTACGGGACTAGCGACAATGAGCAGTTCTTC	TRBJ2-1	TRBD2	TRBV5-1
CASSIDRVSSPLHF	TGTGCCAGCAGCATTGACAGGGTTAGTTCACCCCTCCACTTT	TRBJ1-6	TRBD1	TRBV7-8
CATSRDGTGTSNEQYF	TGTGCCACCAGCAGAGATGGGACAGGGACCTCAAACGAGCAGTACTTC	TRBJ2-7	TRBD1	TRBV15
CASSVGRNTEAFF	TGCGCCAGCAGCGTAGGGAGGAACACTGAAGCTTTCTTT	TRBJ1-1	.	TRBV5-1
CASSFEGATFYNSPLHF	TGCGCCAGCAGCTTTGAGGGGGCCACTTTCTATAATTCACCCCTCCACTTT	TRBJ1-6	TRBD1	TRBV5-1
CASSLFPGSNTGELFF	TGTGCCAGCAGTTTATTCCCGGGGTCCAACACCGGGGAGCTGTTTTTT	TRBJ2-2	.	TRBV28
CASSTLTGPPNNSPLHF	TGTGCCAGCAGTACTCTCACAGGGCCGCCTAATAATTCACCCCTCCACTTT	TRBJ1-6	.	TRBV2
CASSLGQSNQPQHF	TGTGCCAGCAGCTTGGGACAGAGCAATCAGCCCCAGCATTTT	TRBJ1-5	TRBD1	TRBV7-2
CASMGSRVQPQHF	TGTGCCAGCATGGGTTCCAGGGTCCAGCCCCAGCATTTT	TRBJ1-5	.	TRBV6-1
CASSRRTGTGNYEQYF	TGTGCCAGTAGTCGGCGTACCGGGACAGGGAACTACGAGCAGTACTTC	TRBJ2-7	TRBD1	TRBV19
CASSSTGLSGNTIYF	TGTGCCAGCAGTTCAACAGGGCTGAGTGGAAACACCATATATTTT	TRBJ1-3	.	TRBV27
CAWTGDAANYGYTF	TGTGCCTGGACGGGGGACGCGGCGAACTATGGCTACACCTTC	TRBJ1-2	.	TRBV30
CASSAFGTHNSPLHF	TGTGCCAGCAGCGCCTTCGGGACACATAATTCACCCCTCCACTTT	TRBJ1-6	.	TRBV9
CASSFVGQGAGEQYF	TGTGCCAGCAGTTTCGTGGGACAGGGGGCGGGTGAGCAGTACTTC	TRBJ2-7	TRBD1	TRBV28
CASSFDRGRETQYF	TGCGCCAGCAGCTTTGACAGGGGGAGAGAGACCCAGTACTTC	TRBJ2-5	TRBD1	TRBV5-1
CASSRGDKSNYGYTF	TGTGCCAGTAGCCGAGGGGACAAATCTAACTATGGCTACACCTTC	TRBJ1-2	.	TRBV19
CASNVGGSNYGYTF	TGTGCCAGCAATGTAGGCGGATCTAACTATGGCTACACCTTC	TRBJ1-2	.	TRBV28
CSIWTASSSSGANVLTF	TGCAGCATATGGACAGCTTCCTCAAGCTCTGGGGCCAACGTCCTGACTTTC	TRBJ2-6	.	TRBV29-1